A selection of T cell receptor beta chains follows, all from one sample in a study of blood T cell repertoires in COVID-19. Using immunoSEQ multiplex PCR, the repertoire was profiled, and TCRdb retains in-frame clones only, with some absent. Here the sample spans roughly 250,000 clones, around four fifths being singletons. Sequenced input: PBMCs or T cells enriched from blood (not recorded which). The receptors originated from a woman aged 40-49 years who had been exposed to COVID-19. The CDR3 runs from the conserved cysteine through the conserved F or W. The order of the fields is clone size, J gene, D gene, V gene, CDR3 DNA, CDR3 protein. D genes are given only for firm matches. Some rows mark clone size as missing; the rest say once, few, many or name a class of expanded clone.

clone size: .
J gene: TRBJ2-5
D gene: .
V gene: TRBV6-5
CDR3 DNA: TGTGCCACCAAAGGCGGGCGCCAAGAGACCCAGTACTTC
CDR3 protein: CATKGGRQETQYF

clone size: .
J gene: TRBJ1-5
D gene: TRBD1
V gene: TRBV7-2
CDR3 DNA: TGTGCCAGCAGCCAGGGGGGTTTAGGTCAGCCCCAGCATTTT
CDR3 protein: CASSQGGLGQPQHF

clone size: .
J gene: TRBJ2-7
D gene: .
V gene: TRBV5-1
CDR3 DNA: TGCGCCAGCAGCTTGGTGGGGGGTTACGAGCAGTACTTC
CDR3 protein: CASSLVGGYEQYF

clone size: .
J gene: TRBJ1-1
D gene: TRBD1
V gene: TRBV5-5
CDR3 DNA: TGTGCCAGCAGCTTGGTTGGCAGACTGGCAGGGGGGACTGAAGCTTTCTTT
CDR3 protein: CASSLVGRLAGGTEAFF

clone size: .
J gene: TRBJ1-2
D gene: .
V gene: TRBV29-1
CDR3 DNA: TGCAGCGTTGCCCCCCAGGGCGGATATGGCTACACCTTC
CDR3 protein: CSVAPQGGYGYTF

clone size: .
J gene: TRBJ1-2
D gene: TRBD1
V gene: TRBV19
CDR3 DNA: TGTGCCAGTAGCATTCGGGACAGGGCAAGGGGTAACTATGGCTACACCTTC
CDR3 protein: CASSIRDRARGNYGYTF

clone size: once
J gene: TRBJ2-7
D gene: TRBD1
V gene: TRBV18
CDR3 DNA: TGTGCCAGCTCACGGGGACAGGGGGCTGACGAGCAGTACTTC
CDR3 protein: CASSRGQGADEQYF

clone size: .
J gene: TRBJ1-4
D gene: .
V gene: TRBV7-9
CDR3 DNA: TGTGCCACCTCCGTTTTCGCCAACGGTAATGAAAAACTGTTTTTT
CDR3 protein: CATSVFANGNEKLFF

clone size: .
J gene: TRBJ1-6
D gene: .
V gene: TRBV2
CDR3 DNA: TGTGCCAGCACGATACAGGCTTACTCCTATAATTCACCCCTCCACTTT
CDR3 protein: CASTIQAYSYNSPLHF

clone size: .
J gene: TRBJ2-7
D gene: TRBD1
V gene: TRBV5-1
CDR3 DNA: TGCGCCAGCAGCTACGCCGGGACAGGCTACGAGCAGTACTTC
CDR3 protein: CASSYAGTGYEQYF

clone size: .
J gene: TRBJ1-2
D gene: TRBD1
V gene: TRBV7-2
CDR3 DNA: TGTGCCAGCAGTCCGACAGGGGGCGCGTATGGCTACACCTTC
CDR3 protein: CASSPTGGAYGYTF

clone size: .
J gene: TRBJ1-2
D gene: .
V gene: TRBV3-1/TRBV3-2
CDR3 DNA: TGTGCCAGCAGCCAAACAGCGGGGGGTGGCTACACCTTC
CDR3 protein: CASSQTAGGGYTF

clone size: .
J gene: TRBJ2-1
D gene: .
V gene: TRBV4-1
CDR3 DNA: TGCGCCAGCAGCCAAGATCTGGCGGGGGCGGTAAATGAGCAGTTCTTC
CDR3 protein: CASSQDLAGAVNEQFF

clone size: .
J gene: TRBJ1-2
D gene: TRBD1
V gene: TRBV19
CDR3 DNA: TGTGCCAGTAGTGCAGGACAGGGAGTTCCTCCGGGCTACACCTTC
CDR3 protein: CASSAGQGVPPGYTF

clone size: once
J gene: TRBJ2-1
D gene: .
V gene: TRBV30
CDR3 DNA: TGTGCCTGGAGTGTTCGGGATGAGCAGTTCTTC
CDR3 protein: CAWSVRDEQFF

clone size: .
J gene: TRBJ2-3
D gene: TRBD2
V gene: TRBV11-3
CDR3 DNA: TGTGCCAGCAGCTTAGATGGGGCGGGGGGGCCATCAGATACGCAGTATTTT
CDR3 protein: CASSLDGAGGPSDTQYF

clone size: .
J gene: TRBJ1-5
D gene: TRBD1
V gene: TRBV2
CDR3 DNA: TGTGCCAGCAGCGGGACAGGGGGAGATCAGCCCCAGCATTTT
CDR3 protein: CASSGTGGDQPQHF

clone size: once
J gene: TRBJ1-5
D gene: .
V gene: TRBV19
CDR3 DNA: TGTGCCAGTAGTCTCTACAGGGATAGGGGTTATCAGCCCCAGCATTTT
CDR3 protein: CASSLYRDRGYQPQHF

clone size: once
J gene: TRBJ2-2
D gene: .
V gene: TRBV3-1/TRBV3-2
CDR3 DNA: TGTGCCAGCAGCCAAGAAGAGGGGGGGCTTTACACCGGGGAGCTGTTTTTT
CDR3 protein: CASSQEEGGLYTGELFF

clone size: .
J gene: TRBJ2-3
D gene: .
V gene: TRBV27
CDR3 DNA: TGTGCCAGCAGTTTATCAGCTGGGGGCCCAGATACGCAGTATTTT
CDR3 protein: CASSLSAGGPDTQYF

clone size: .
J gene: TRBJ2-1
D gene: .
V gene: TRBV11-2
CDR3 DNA: TGTGCCAGCACTCCTCGAGCGGGCGACAATGAGCAGTTCTTC
CDR3 protein: CASTPRAGDNEQFF

clone size: .
J gene: TRBJ2-7
D gene: TRBD1
V gene: TRBV19
CDR3 DNA: TGTGCCAGTAGTACTGGGACAGGTACAACCTACGAGCAGTACTTC
CDR3 protein: CASSTGTGTTYEQYF

clone size: .
J gene: TRBJ1-2
D gene: TRBD1
V gene: TRBV5-1
CDR3 DNA: TGCGCCAGCAGCCCCAGGGACAGTGGGTATGGCTACACCTTC
CDR3 protein: CASSPRDSGYGYTF

clone size: .
J gene: TRBJ1-1
D gene: .
V gene: TRBV19
CDR3 DNA: TGTGCCAGTAGTGACAGGAACACTGAAGCTTTCTTT
CDR3 protein: CASSDRNTEAFF

clone size: .
J gene: TRBJ2-1
D gene: .
V gene: TRBV7-9
CDR3 DNA: TGTGCCACCTCACGAGGTCAAGGTAACAATGAGCAGTTCTTC
CDR3 protein: CATSRGQGNNEQFF

clone size: .
J gene: TRBJ2-3
D gene: .
V gene: TRBV6-2/TRBV6-3
CDR3 DNA: TGTGCCAGCAGTTATCGGCCGGGGATAACACCCCCCACAGATACGCAGTATTTT
CDR3 protein: CASSYRPGITPPTDTQYF

clone size: once
J gene: TRBJ1-1
D gene: .
V gene: TRBV5-4
CDR3 DNA: TGTGCCAGCAGCTTGGATACAGGCATCTGGGCTGAAGCTTTCTTT
CDR3 protein: CASSLDTGIWAEAFF

clone size: .
J gene: TRBJ1-4
D gene: .
V gene: TRBV2
CDR3 DNA: TGTGCCAGCAGTCGGGACCTCGGGGGTGAAAAACTGTTTTTT
CDR3 protein: CASSRDLGGEKLFF